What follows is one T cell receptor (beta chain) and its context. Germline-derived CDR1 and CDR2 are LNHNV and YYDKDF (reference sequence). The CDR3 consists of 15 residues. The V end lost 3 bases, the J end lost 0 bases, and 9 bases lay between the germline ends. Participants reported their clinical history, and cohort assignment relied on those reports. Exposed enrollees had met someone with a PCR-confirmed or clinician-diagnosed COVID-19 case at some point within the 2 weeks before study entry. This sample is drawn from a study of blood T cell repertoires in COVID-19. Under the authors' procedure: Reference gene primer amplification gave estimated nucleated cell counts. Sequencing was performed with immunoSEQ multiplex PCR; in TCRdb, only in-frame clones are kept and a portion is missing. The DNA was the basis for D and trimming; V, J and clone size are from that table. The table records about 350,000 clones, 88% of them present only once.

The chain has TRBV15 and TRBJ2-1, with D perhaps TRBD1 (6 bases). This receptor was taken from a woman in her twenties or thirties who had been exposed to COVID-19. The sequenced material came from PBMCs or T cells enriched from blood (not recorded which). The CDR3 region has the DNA TGTGCCACCAGCAGCGGACAGAGCTCCTACAATGAGCAGTTCTTC. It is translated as CATSSGQSSYNEQFF. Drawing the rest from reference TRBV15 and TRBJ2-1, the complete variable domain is DAMVIQNPRYQVTQFGKPVTLSCSQTLNHNVMYWYQQKSSQAPKLLFHYYDKDFNNEADTPDNFQSRRPNTSFCFLDIRSPGLGDTAMYLCATSSGQSSYNEQFFGPGTRLTVL.